A selection of T cell receptor beta chains follows, all from one sample in a study of T cells after yellow fever vaccination. TCRdb re-called the 5' RACE reads through MiXCR, storing one row per CDR3 protein. Altogether 620,000 or so distinct CDR3 sequences are present, roughly a sixth being singletons, with the ten largest covering roughly 17%. The sequences come from PBMCs, collected around 5 days after the first yellow fever vaccination. Receptor source: a man between 18 and 29 years old who received the YFV17D yellow fever vaccine. CDR3s include the opening cysteine and the closing phenylalanine or tryptophan. The D gene is left open where the match is weak. Not all rows give a size; the values are once, few, many and, for expanded clones, a class.

d_gene: TRBD2; j_gene: TRBJ2-2; v_gene: TRBV19; abundance: -; CDR3nt: TGTGCCAGTAGTAAAGCTGGGGGGGGAGTCACCGGGGAGCTGTTTTTT; CDR3aa: CASSKAGGGVTGELFF
d_gene: TRBD1; j_gene: TRBJ1-2; v_gene: TRBV4-3; abundance: few; CDR3nt: TGCGCCAGCAGCCAAGACGCGACAGGGAGAAACTATGGCTACACCTTC; CDR3aa: CASSQDATGRNYGYTF
d_gene: TRBD2; j_gene: TRBJ2-1; v_gene: TRBV5-7; abundance: -; CDR3nt: TGTGCCAGCGGCCCCGGGAGCGGGGCCTACAATGAGCAGTTCTTC; CDR3aa: CASGPGSGAYNEQFF
d_gene: TRBD1; j_gene: TRBJ2-7; v_gene: TRBV20-1; abundance: -; CDR3nt: TGCAGTGCCCATACCGACAGGGATTACGAGCAGTACTTC; CDR3aa: CSAHTDRDYEQYF
d_gene: -; j_gene: TRBJ2-1; v_gene: TRBV19; abundance: few; CDR3nt: TGTGCCAGTAGTAGTCCGAATGAGCAGTTCTTC; CDR3aa: CASSSPNEQFF
d_gene: -; j_gene: TRBJ1-6; v_gene: TRBV19; abundance: -; CDR3nt: TGTGCCAGTAGTACCCCGGGACGAAGGAATTCACCCCTCCACTTT; CDR3aa: CASSTPGRRNSPLHF
d_gene: TRBD1; j_gene: TRBJ1-1; v_gene: TRBV9; abundance: -; CDR3nt: TGTGCCAGCAGCGCGGGACAGGGGATACTGAACACTGAAGCTTTCTTT; CDR3aa: CASSAGQGILNTEAFF
d_gene: -; j_gene: TRBJ1-6; v_gene: TRBV18; abundance: -; CDR3nt: TGTGCCAGCTCACCACCGAGCAACAGGGTGGGTTCACCCCTCCACTTT; CDR3aa: CASSPPSNRVGSPLHF
d_gene: -; j_gene: TRBJ2-7; v_gene: TRBV3-1; abundance: many; CDR3nt: TGTGCCAGCAGCCAAGTGGATTCTGGCGAGCAGTACTTC; CDR3aa: CASSQVDSGEQYF
d_gene: -; j_gene: TRBJ1-2; v_gene: TRBV27; abundance: -; CDR3nt: TGTGCCAGCAGTTTTAACCGGTTAGGCGGCTACACCTTC; CDR3aa: CASSFNRLGGYTF
d_gene: -; j_gene: TRBJ2-4; v_gene: TRBV10-3; abundance: few; CDR3nt: TGTGCCGCAGCGGGACAGAGAAACATTCAGTACTTC; CDR3aa: CAAAGQRNIQYF
d_gene: -; j_gene: TRBJ1-1; v_gene: TRBV3-1; abundance: many; CDR3nt: TGTGCCAGCAGCCAGGACGGGGGGACCACTGAAGCTTTCTTT; CDR3aa: CASSQDGGTTEAFF
d_gene: -; j_gene: TRBJ1-3; v_gene: TRBV18; abundance: -; CDR3nt: TGTGCCAGCTCACCAATATTTACCGTGAACTCTGGAAACACCATATATTTT; CDR3aa: CASSPIFTVNSGNTIYF
d_gene: -; j_gene: TRBJ1-1; v_gene: TRBV20-1; abundance: few; CDR3nt: TGCAGTGCCTGGGGGGGGTCCAAAACTGAAGCTTTCTTT; CDR3aa: CSAWGGSKTEAFF
d_gene: TRBD1; j_gene: TRBJ1-1; v_gene: TRBV5-1; abundance: -; CDR3nt: TGCGCCAGCTCGCAGGGGGTGATGAGAACTGAAGCTTTCTTT; CDR3aa: CASSQGVMRTEAFF
d_gene: -; j_gene: TRBJ2-3; v_gene: TRBV10-3; abundance: few; CDR3nt: TGTGCCATCAGTGGGGACGGGACAGATACGCAGTATTTT; CDR3aa: CAISGDGTDTQYF
d_gene: -; j_gene: TRBJ2-3; v_gene: TRBV6-5; abundance: -; CDR3nt: TGTGCCAGCAGTTACTCGGGCTTGTCTTTCTCCGGCACAGATACGCAGTATTTT; CDR3aa: CASSYSGLSFSGTDTQYF
d_gene: TRBD1; j_gene: TRBJ1-2; v_gene: TRBV5-4; abundance: few; CDR3nt: TGTGCCAGCAGCTCCTGGGACAGCTACTATGGCTACACCTTC; CDR3aa: CASSSWDSYYGYTF
d_gene: -; j_gene: TRBJ2-4; v_gene: TRBV6-5; abundance: -; CDR3nt: TGTGCCAGCAGTTACTCGATACTTGGAGGGGAGGACATTCAGTACTTC; CDR3aa: CASSYSILGGEDIQYF
d_gene: -; j_gene: TRBJ2-5; v_gene: TRBV12-3/TRBV12-4; abundance: many; CDR3nt: TGTGCCAGCAGTTTAACCCTAAGGGGCAGGGCACAGACCCAGTACTTC; CDR3aa: CASSLTLRGRAQTQYF
d_gene: -; j_gene: TRBJ2-5; v_gene: TRBV20-1; abundance: -; CDR3nt: TGCAGTGCTAGAGATCGGCGGGAGACCCAGTACTTC; CDR3aa: CSARDRRETQYF
d_gene: -; j_gene: TRBJ2-3; v_gene: TRBV10-3; abundance: -; CDR3nt: TGTGCCATCCTCGGGTCTGGGCAAACAGATACGCAGTATTTT; CDR3aa: CAILGSGQTDTQYF
d_gene: -; j_gene: TRBJ2-1; v_gene: TRBV9; abundance: -; CDR3nt: TGTGCCAGCAGCGCCCGTAGATACAATGAGCAGTTCTTC; CDR3aa: CASSARRYNEQFF
d_gene: -; j_gene: TRBJ1-1; v_gene: TRBV12-3/TRBV12-4; abundance: few; CDR3nt: TGTGCCAGCAGTGCGAAGGGCCCCATTGTAATGAACACTGAAGCTTTCTTT; CDR3aa: CASSAKGPIVMNTEAFF
d_gene: -; j_gene: TRBJ1-4; v_gene: TRBV5-1; abundance: -; CDR3nt: TGCGCCAGCAGCTTGACCGACAATAGGGCTAATGAAAAACTGTTTTTT; CDR3aa: CASSLTDNRANEKLFF
d_gene: -; j_gene: TRBJ2-2; v_gene: TRBV4-3; abundance: few; CDR3nt: TGCGCCAGCAGCCAAAAAGGGGGTACCGGGGAGCTGTTTTTT; CDR3aa: CASSQKGGTGELFF
d_gene: TRBD1; j_gene: TRBJ2-7; v_gene: TRBV5-1; abundance: -; CDR3nt: TGCGCCAGCACCGCGGGACAGGCCTACGAGCAGTACTTC; CDR3aa: CASTAGQAYEQYF
d_gene: -; j_gene: TRBJ1-2; v_gene: TRBV3-1; abundance: -; CDR3nt: TGTGCCAGCAGTCTTGGACCCTCCGACTATGGCTACACCTTC; CDR3aa: CASSLGPSDYGYTF
d_gene: -; j_gene: TRBJ1-2; v_gene: TRBV12-3/TRBV12-4; abundance: few; CDR3nt: TGTGCCAGCATCCTGGGCCTCGGGGGCTACACCTTC; CDR3aa: CASILGLGGYTF
d_gene: -; j_gene: TRBJ2-3; v_gene: TRBV28; abundance: -; CDR3nt: TGTGCCAGCAGTTCGGCCGCCGGCGGGAGCACAGATACGCAGTATTTT; CDR3aa: CASSSAAGGSTDTQYF
d_gene: TRBD1; j_gene: TRBJ1-5; v_gene: TRBV7-2; abundance: few; CDR3nt: TGTGCCAGCAGCTCGGGTGACAGGGAGCGTCAGCCCCAGCATTTT; CDR3aa: CASSSGDRERQPQHF
d_gene: -; j_gene: TRBJ2-1; v_gene: TRBV6-1; abundance: many; CDR3nt: TGTGCCAGCAGCCGCAGCTCCTACAATGAGCAGTTCTTC; CDR3aa: CASSRSSYNEQFF
d_gene: -; j_gene: TRBJ2-2; v_gene: TRBV28; abundance: -; CDR3nt: TGTGCCAGCAGTCCGAAGCAGGAGGACACCGGGGAGCTGTTTTTT; CDR3aa: CASSPKQEDTGELFF
d_gene: -; j_gene: TRBJ1-2; v_gene: TRBV2; abundance: -; CDR3nt: TGTGCCAGCAGTGTGACAAGGCAGGGAGAAAACTATGGCTACACCTTC; CDR3aa: CASSVTRQGENYGYTF
d_gene: TRBD1; j_gene: TRBJ1-5; v_gene: TRBV6-2/TRBV6-3; abundance: few; CDR3nt: TGTGCCAGCAGTTACGGGACAGGGACATTTCAGCCCCAGCATTTT; CDR3aa: CASSYGTGTFQPQHF
d_gene: TRBD1; j_gene: TRBJ1-1; v_gene: TRBV19; abundance: few; CDR3nt: TGTGCCAGTAGTACCCTGACAGGGTTGAGGACTGAAGCTTTCTTT; CDR3aa: CASSTLTGLRTEAFF
d_gene: -; j_gene: TRBJ2-1; v_gene: TRBV7-2; abundance: -; CDR3nt: TGTGCCAGCAGCTTCACGGTCGGTTTCAATGAGCAGTTCTTC; CDR3aa: CASSFTVGFNEQFF
d_gene: TRBD1; j_gene: TRBJ1-2; v_gene: TRBV5-1; abundance: -; CDR3nt: TGCGCCAGCAGCTTGAATACAGGGGCAAGCGGCTACACCTTC; CDR3aa: CASSLNTGASGYTF
d_gene: -; j_gene: TRBJ2-3; v_gene: TRBV6-4; abundance: many; CDR3nt: TGTGCCAGCAGTGACCGGGGCGACACAGATACGCAGTATTTT; CDR3aa: CASSDRGDTDTQYF
d_gene: TRBD2; j_gene: TRBJ2-5; v_gene: TRBV12-3/TRBV12-4; abundance: -; CDR3nt: TGTGCCAGCAGACTACCGGGAGGCAAGCAAGAGACCCAGTACTTC; CDR3aa: CASRLPGGKQETQYF
d_gene: -; j_gene: TRBJ1-1; v_gene: TRBV5-1; abundance: -; CDR3nt: TGCGCCAGCAGCTTGGGAGAGAACACTGAAGTTTTCTTT; CDR3aa: CASSLGENTEVFF
d_gene: -; j_gene: TRBJ2-3; v_gene: TRBV12-3/TRBV12-4; abundance: -; CDR3nt: TGTGCCAGCAGTGGGGCCCCGTACGTAGCGGCTAGCACAGATACGCAGTATTTT; CDR3aa: CASSGAPYVAASTDTQYF
d_gene: -; j_gene: TRBJ2-5; v_gene: TRBV9; abundance: -; CDR3nt: TGTGCCAGCAGCACAACCGGGGGGCAGGTCCCAGAGACCCAGTACTTC; CDR3aa: CASSTTGGQVPETQYF
d_gene: TRBD1; j_gene: TRBJ2-3; v_gene: TRBV27; abundance: many; CDR3nt: TGTGCCAGCAGCCCCGGGACAGGGGCGACAGATACGCAGTATTTT; CDR3aa: CASSPGTGATDTQYF
d_gene: TRBD1; j_gene: TRBJ1-1; v_gene: TRBV27; abundance: -; CDR3nt: TGTGCCAGCAGTCCTGGGACAGACACTGAAGCTTTCTTT; CDR3aa: CASSPGTDTEAFF
d_gene: TRBD1; j_gene: TRBJ2-4; v_gene: TRBV28; abundance: few; CDR3nt: TGTGCCAGCAATTCGCCGGGACAGGGACAAAACATTCAGTACTTC; CDR3aa: CASNSPGQGQNIQYF
d_gene: -; j_gene: TRBJ2-5; v_gene: TRBV7-3; abundance: many; CDR3nt: TGTGCCAGCAGCTTAAGTAGACAAGAGACCCAGTACTTC; CDR3aa: CASSLSRQETQYF
d_gene: -; j_gene: TRBJ2-5; v_gene: TRBV12-3/TRBV12-4; abundance: few; CDR3nt: TGTGCCAGCAGTCCAACAGGGTTTTTGCGGGAGACCCAGTACTTC; CDR3aa: CASSPTGFLRETQYF
d_gene: -; j_gene: TRBJ2-2; v_gene: TRBV15; abundance: few; CDR3nt: TGTGCCACCAGCAGAAGGCCAGGGGTGAACACCGGGGAGCTGTTTTTT; CDR3aa: CATSRRPGVNTGELFF
d_gene: TRBD1; j_gene: TRBJ1-5; v_gene: TRBV5-1; abundance: many; CDR3nt: TGCGCCAGCAGCGTCGGGACAGGCTACAATCAGCCCCAGCATTTT; CDR3aa: CASSVGTGYNQPQHF
d_gene: -; j_gene: TRBJ2-1; v_gene: TRBV6-2/TRBV6-3; abundance: -; CDR3nt: TGTGCCAGCAGCCCTTGGTTAAGCGGACCTTCCTACAATGAGCAGTTCTTC; CDR3aa: CASSPWLSGPSYNEQFF
d_gene: TRBD1; j_gene: TRBJ2-5; v_gene: TRBV7-2; abundance: many; CDR3nt: TGTGCCAGCAGCCCCCTGGACAGGGGTGGAGAGACCCAGTACTTC; CDR3aa: CASSPLDRGGETQYF
d_gene: TRBD2; j_gene: TRBJ2-3; v_gene: TRBV18; abundance: -; CDR3nt: TGTGCCAGCTCACCACGAAATAGCGGGGGGCCAGATACGCAGTATTTT; CDR3aa: CASSPRNSGGPDTQYF
d_gene: -; j_gene: TRBJ1-2; v_gene: TRBV9; abundance: -; CDR3nt: TGTGCCAGCAGCCAGAGGGGGGAAGGAGGCTACACCTTC; CDR3aa: CASSQRGEGGYTF
d_gene: -; j_gene: TRBJ2-7; v_gene: TRBV21-1; abundance: -; CDR3nt: TGTGCCAGCAGCAAGGCCCGTCGGGACAGGGCCCATTACGAGCAGTACTTC; CDR3aa: CASSKARRDRAHYEQYF